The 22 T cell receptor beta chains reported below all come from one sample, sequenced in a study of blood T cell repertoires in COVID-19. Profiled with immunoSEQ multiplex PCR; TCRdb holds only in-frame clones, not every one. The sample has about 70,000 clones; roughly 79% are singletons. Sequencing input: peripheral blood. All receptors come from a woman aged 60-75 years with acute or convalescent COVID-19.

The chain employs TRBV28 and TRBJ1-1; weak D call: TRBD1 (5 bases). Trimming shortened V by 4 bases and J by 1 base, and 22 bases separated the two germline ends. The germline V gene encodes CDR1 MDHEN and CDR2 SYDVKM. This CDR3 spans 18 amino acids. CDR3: CASSSQMGPGGWNTEAFF. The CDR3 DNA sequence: TGTGCCAGCAGTTCCCAGATGGGGCCGGGGGGGTGGAACACTGAAGCTTTCTTT.

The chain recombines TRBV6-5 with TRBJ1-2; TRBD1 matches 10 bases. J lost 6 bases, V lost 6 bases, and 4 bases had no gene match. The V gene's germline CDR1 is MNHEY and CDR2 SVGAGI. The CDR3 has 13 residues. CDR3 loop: CASRTGTGDGYTF. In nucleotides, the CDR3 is TGTGCCAGCAGGACCGGGACAGGGGATGGCTACACCTTC.

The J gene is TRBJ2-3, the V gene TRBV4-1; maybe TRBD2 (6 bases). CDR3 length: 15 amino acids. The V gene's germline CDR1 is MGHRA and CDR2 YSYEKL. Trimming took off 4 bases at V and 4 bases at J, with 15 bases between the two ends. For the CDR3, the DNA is TGCGCCAGCAGCCTCCGGGCCAGGGAGGCAGATACGCAGTATTTT. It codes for CASSLRAREADTQYF.

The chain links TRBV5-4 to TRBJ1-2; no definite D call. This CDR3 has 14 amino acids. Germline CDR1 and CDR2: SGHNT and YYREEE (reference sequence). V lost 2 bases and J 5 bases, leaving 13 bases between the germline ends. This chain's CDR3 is CASSFHRVPYGYTF. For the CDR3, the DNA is TGTGCCAGCAGCTTTCATCGGGTCCCTTATGGCTACACCTTC.

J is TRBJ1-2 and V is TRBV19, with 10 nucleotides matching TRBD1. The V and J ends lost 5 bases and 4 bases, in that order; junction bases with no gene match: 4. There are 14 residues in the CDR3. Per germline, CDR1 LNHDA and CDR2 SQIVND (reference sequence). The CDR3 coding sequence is TGTGCCAGTAGTTTCCGGGACAGGGGCTATGGCTACACCTTC. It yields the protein CASSFRDRGYGYTF.

CDR3 protein: CASSPGTGGIYGYTF. CDR3 in DNA: TGTGCCAGCAGCCCCGGGACAGGGGGCATCTATGGCTACACCTTC. The chain employs TRBV7-8 and TRBJ1-2, with TRBD1 matching 12 bases. V lost 5 bases to trimming and J lost 4 bases; unmatched junction nucleotides: 5. The CDR3 consists of 15 residues. Germline CDR1 and CDR2: SGHVS and FQNEAQ.

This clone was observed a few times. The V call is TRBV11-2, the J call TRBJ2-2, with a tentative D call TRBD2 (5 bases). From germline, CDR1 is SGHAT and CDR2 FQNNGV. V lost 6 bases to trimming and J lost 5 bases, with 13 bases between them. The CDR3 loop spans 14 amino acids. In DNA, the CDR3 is TGTGCCAGCAGATTGACTATACGGACCGGGGAGCTGTTTTTT. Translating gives CASRLTIRTGELFF.

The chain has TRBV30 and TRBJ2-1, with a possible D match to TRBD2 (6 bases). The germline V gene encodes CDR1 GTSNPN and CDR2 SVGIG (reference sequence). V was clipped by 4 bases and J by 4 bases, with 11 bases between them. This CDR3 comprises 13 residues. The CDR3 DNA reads TGTGCCTGGAATTGGAGGGTTTACAATGAGCAGTTCTTC. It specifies CAWNWRVYNEQFF.

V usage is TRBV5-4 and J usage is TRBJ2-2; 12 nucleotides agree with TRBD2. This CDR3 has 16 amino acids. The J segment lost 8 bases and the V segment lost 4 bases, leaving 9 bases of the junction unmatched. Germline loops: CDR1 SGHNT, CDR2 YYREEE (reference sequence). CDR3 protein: CASSAGLAGTTGELFF. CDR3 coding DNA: TGTGCCAGCAGCGCGGGACTAGCGGGCACTACGGGGGAGCTGTTTTTT.

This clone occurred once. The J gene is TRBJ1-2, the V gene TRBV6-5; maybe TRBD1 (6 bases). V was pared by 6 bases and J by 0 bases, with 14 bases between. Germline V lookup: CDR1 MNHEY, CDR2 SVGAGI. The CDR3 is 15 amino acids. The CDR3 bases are TGTGCCAGCAGCCAGACAGGCGTTACTAACTATGGCTACACCTTC. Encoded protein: CASSQTGVTNYGYTF.

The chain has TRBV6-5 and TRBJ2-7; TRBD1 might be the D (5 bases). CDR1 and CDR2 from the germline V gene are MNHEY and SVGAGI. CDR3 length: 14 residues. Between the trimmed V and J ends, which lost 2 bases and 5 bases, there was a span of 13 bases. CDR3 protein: CASSYLQAPHEQYF. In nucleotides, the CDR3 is TGTGCCAGCAGTTACCTACAGGCTCCACACGAGCAGTACTTC.

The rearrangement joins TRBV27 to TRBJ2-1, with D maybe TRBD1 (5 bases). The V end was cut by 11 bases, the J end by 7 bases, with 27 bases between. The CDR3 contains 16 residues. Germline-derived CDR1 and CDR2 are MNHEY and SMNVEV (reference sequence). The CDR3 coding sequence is TGTGCCGCCTCTAAAGGGGCAGGGTATGATTGGAATGAGCAGTTCTTC. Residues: CAASKGAGYDWNEQFF.

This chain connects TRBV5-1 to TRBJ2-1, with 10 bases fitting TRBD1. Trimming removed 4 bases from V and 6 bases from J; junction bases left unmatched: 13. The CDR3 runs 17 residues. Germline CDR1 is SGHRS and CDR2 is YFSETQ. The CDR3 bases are TGCGCCAGCAGCCAGGACAGGGGGTTAATTAGATCCAATGAGCAGTTCTTC. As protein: CASSQDRGLIRSNEQFF.

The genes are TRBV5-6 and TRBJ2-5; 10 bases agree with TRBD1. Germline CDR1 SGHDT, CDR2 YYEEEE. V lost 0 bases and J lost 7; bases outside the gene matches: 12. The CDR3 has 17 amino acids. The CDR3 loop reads CASSLELAGQGMGTQYF. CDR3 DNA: TGTGCCAGCAGCTTGGAGCTCGCGGGACAGGGGATGGGGACCCAGTACTTC.

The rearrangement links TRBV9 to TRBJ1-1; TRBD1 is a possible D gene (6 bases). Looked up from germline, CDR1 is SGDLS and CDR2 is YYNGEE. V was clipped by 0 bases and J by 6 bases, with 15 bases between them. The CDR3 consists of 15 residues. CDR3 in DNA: TGTGCCAGCAGCGTAGTCGCGAGGAAGGGGGCTGAAGCTTTCTTT. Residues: CASSVVARKGAEAFF.

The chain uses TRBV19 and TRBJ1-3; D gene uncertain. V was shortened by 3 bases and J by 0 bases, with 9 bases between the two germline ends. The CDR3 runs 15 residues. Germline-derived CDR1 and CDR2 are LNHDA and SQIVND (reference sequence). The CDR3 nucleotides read TGTGCCAGTAGTATTGGAGGTGGCTCTGGAAACACCATATATTTT. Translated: CASSIGGGSGNTIYF.

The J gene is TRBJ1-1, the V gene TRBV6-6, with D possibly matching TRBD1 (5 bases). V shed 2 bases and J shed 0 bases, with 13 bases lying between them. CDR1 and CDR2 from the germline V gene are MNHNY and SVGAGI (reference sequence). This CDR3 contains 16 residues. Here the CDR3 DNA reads TGTGCCAGCAGTTACATTCAGGGCTCCATGAACACTGAAGCTTTCTTT. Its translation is CASSYIQGSMNTEAFF.

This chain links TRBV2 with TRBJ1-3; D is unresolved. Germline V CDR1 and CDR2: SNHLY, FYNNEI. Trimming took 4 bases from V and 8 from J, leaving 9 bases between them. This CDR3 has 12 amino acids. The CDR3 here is CASSVVGDTIYF. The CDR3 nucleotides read TGTGCCAGCAGTGTGGTAGGAGACACCATATATTTT. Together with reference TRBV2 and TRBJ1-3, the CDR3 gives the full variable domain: EPEVTQTPSHQVTQMGQEVILRCVPISNHLYFYWYRQILGQKVEFLVSFYNNEISEKSEIFDDQFSVERPDGSNFTLKIRSTKLEDSAMYFCASSVVGDTIYFGEGSWLTVV.

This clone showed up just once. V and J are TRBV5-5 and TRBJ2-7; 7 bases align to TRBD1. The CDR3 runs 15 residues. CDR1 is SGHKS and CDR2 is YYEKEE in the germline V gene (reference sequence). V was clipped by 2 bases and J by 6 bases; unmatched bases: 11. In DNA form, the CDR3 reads TGTGCCAGCAGCTTATTCTCGGGACAGAATAGCGAGCAGTACTTC. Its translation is CASSLFSGQNSEQYF.

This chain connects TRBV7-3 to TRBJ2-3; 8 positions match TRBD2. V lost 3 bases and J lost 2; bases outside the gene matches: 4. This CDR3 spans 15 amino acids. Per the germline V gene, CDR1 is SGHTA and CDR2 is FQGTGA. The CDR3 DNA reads TGTGCCAGCAGCTTGATAGCGGGGCCCACAGATACGCAGTATTTT. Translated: CASSLIAGPTDTQYF. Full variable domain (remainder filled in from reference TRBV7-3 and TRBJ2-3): GAGVSQTPSNKVTEKGKYVELRCDPISGHTALYWYRQSLGQGPEFLIYFQGTGAADDSGLPNDRFFAVRPEGSVSTLKIQRTERGDSAVYLCASSLIAGPTDTQYFGPGTRLTVL.

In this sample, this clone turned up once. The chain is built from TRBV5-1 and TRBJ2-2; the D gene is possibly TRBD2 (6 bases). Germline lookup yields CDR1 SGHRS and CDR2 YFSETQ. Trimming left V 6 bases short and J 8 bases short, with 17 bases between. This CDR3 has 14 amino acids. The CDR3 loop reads CASKPGGSAGELFF. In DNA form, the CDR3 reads TGCGCCAGCAAGCCCGGGGGTTCGGCAGGGGAGCTGTTTTTT.

The DNA for the CDR3 is TGTGCCAGCAGCTTGGAGCTAGCGGGGAATACGCAGTATTTT. Amino acid sequence: CASSLELAGNTQYF. J is TRBJ2-3 and V is TRBV5-4, with 9 bases identical to TRBD2. Germline V lookup: CDR1 SGHNT, CDR2 YYREEE (reference sequence). This CDR3 is built from 14 residues. With V trimmed by 0 bases and J by 7 bases, 3 bases remained unmatched.